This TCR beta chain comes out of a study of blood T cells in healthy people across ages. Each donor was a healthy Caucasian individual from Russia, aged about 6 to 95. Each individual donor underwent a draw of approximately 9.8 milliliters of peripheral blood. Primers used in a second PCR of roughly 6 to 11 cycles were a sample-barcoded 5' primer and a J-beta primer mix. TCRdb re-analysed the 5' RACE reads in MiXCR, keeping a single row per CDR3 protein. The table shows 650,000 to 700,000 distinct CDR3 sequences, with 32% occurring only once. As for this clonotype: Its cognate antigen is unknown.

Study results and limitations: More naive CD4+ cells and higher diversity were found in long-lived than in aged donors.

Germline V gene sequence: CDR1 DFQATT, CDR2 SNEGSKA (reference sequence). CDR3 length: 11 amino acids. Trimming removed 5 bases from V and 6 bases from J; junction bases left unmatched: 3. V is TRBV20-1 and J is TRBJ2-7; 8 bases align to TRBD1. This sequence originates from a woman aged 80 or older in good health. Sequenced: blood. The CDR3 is CSARQGREQYF. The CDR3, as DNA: TGCAGTGCTCGACAGGGGCGCGAGCAGTACTTC.